A single sample is the source of the 25 T cell receptor beta chains below, sequenced in a study of CD8+CD57+ T cells in acquired aplastic anemia. Genomic DNA was employed as the template in profiling TCR beta VDJ and CDR3. MiXCR, run by TCRdb on the reads, gives a single entry per CDR3 protein. The table shows 200,000 to 250,000 distinct CDR3 sequences, with roughly 45% occurring only once. Sequenced patients had shown CD8+CD57+ cell expansion by flow cytometry. The specimen was sorted CD4+, CD8+, or CD8+CD57+ T cells (not recorded which) from PBMCs. The receptor set was obtained from a human donor with aplastic anemia.

The J gene is TRBJ2-3, the V gene TRBV19; maybe TRBD1 (5 bases). CDR3 length: 18 residues. Trimming cost V 1 base and J 1 base, with 18 bases left between them. Germline V gene data show CDR1 as LNHDA and CDR2 as SQIVND (reference sequence). Here the CDR3 reads CASSIARDSYGGTDTQYF. The CDR3 nucleotides are TGTGCCAGTAGTATAGCCCGCGACAGCTATGGGGGCACAGATACGCAGTATTTT.

The CDR3: CASSLGQGETQYF. Here the CDR3 DNA reads TGTGCCAGCAGCTTAGGACAGGGGGAGACCCAGTACTTC. This chain uses TRBV7-2 with TRBJ2-5, with 8 bases matching TRBD1. The CDR3 is 13 amino acids. Trimming removed 1 base from V and 5 bases from J; junction bases left unmatched: 0. Germline lookup yields CDR1 SGHTA and CDR2 FQGNSA.

This clonotype showed up many times. The CDR3 nucleotides are TGTGCCAGTAGGGATACAGGTGGCGAAGAGACCCAGTACTTC. Translation gives CASRDTGGEETQYF. V gene TRBV19 combines with J gene TRBJ2-5; perhaps TRBD1 as D (5 bases). The CDR3 spans 14 residues. The V and J ends lost 6 bases and 3 bases respectively, with 14 bases between them. Germline values: CDR1 LNHDA, CDR2 SQIVND (reference sequence).

The CDR3 here is CASRDRKGTDTQYF. The CDR3 coding sequence is TGTGCCAGCAGGGACAGAAAGGGCACAGATACGCAGTATTTT. The V gene is TRBV7-2, the J gene TRBJ2-3, with a weak D call TRBD1 (6 bases). The V end was cut by 6 bases, the J end by 1 base, with 11 bases between. CDR3 length: 14 amino acids. Germline V gene data show CDR1 as SGHTA and CDR2 as FQGNSA.

This clonotype was found a few times. The chain uses TRBV18 and TRBJ2-1, with 7 nucleotides matching TRBD2. Per germline, CDR1 KGHSH and CDR2 LQKENI. The CDR3 is 15 residues long. J gave up 4 bases and V 1 base, and 4 bases lay outside the gene matches. CDR3 in amino acids: CASSPLAGDYNEQFF. The CDR3 bases are TGTGCCAGCTCACCACTTGCGGGGGATTACAATGAGCAGTTCTTC.

The V call is TRBV3-1, the J call TRBJ2-1; D is possibly TRBD1 (5 bases). This CDR3 contains 15 residues. Trimming shortened V by 5 bases and J by 5 bases, and 16 bases separated the two germline ends. CDR1 is LGHDT, CDR2 YNNKEL, per germline (reference sequence). The CDR3 DNA reads TGTGCCAGCAGCTCCCGAGGAAGGGGTGACAATGAGCAGTTCTTC. Residues: CASSSRGRGDNEQFF.

Comments on this clonotype: Mismatch with germline at one junction end may stem from a read error. The chain has TRBV10-1 and TRBJ2-1, with D possibly TRBD1 on 6 matching bases. The CDR3 consists of 15 residues. Germline V CDR1 and CDR2: WNHNN, SYGVQD (reference sequence). The CDR3 bases are TGTGCCATCAGTGAGACTGGGGGCCCTAACAATGAGCAGTTCTTC. Translating gives CAISETGGPNNEQFF.

At least ten counts were recorded for this clonotype. The chain recombines TRBV6-6 with TRBJ1-4; the match to TRBD1 covers 10 bases. Germline CDR1 and CDR2: MNHNY and SVGAGI (reference sequence). The CDR3 runs 15 residues. The junction had 11 bases not matched to a gene; V was cut back by 5 bases and J by 11 bases. The chain's CDR3 is CASSNGDRGLGKLFF. CDR3 coding DNA: TGTGCCAGCAGTAACGGCGACAGGGGGCTTGGGAAACTGTTTTTT.

Worth noting for this clonotype: One end of the junction varies from germline; a read error may be responsible. V and J are TRBV4-1 and TRBJ1-1, with 8 bases fitting TRBD1. CDR1 is MGHRA, CDR2 YSYEKL, per germline. The CDR3 spans 16 residues. CDR3 in amino acids: CASSLIQGGGGTEAFF. The CDR3 bases are TGTGCCAGCAGCTTGATACAGGGGGGGGGAGGGACTGAAGCTTTCTTT.

This clonotype was observed many times. This chain uses TRBV2 with TRBJ2-3, with unresolved D. The ends were cut back, 7 bases at V and 3 bases at J, with 11 bases in the middle. Germline V gene data show CDR1 as SNHLY and CDR2 as FYNNEI. This CDR3 is 13 amino acids long. The CDR3 coding sequence is TGTGCCAGCACCCTAGACCCAACAGATACGCAGTATTTT. This encodes CASTLDPTDTQYF.

Comments on this clonotype: This could be a read error, since a much larger clone is one nucleotide away. This chain links TRBV6-1 with TRBJ1-5; D gene ambiguous. CDR3 length equals 13 residues. Germline V gene data show CDR1 as MNHNS and CDR2 as SASEGT. CDR3 loop: CANSEDFNQPQHF. The CDR3 coding sequence is TGTGCCAACAGTGAAGACTTTAATCAGCCCCAGCATTTT.

Only a few counts were recorded for this clonotype. V usage is TRBV19 and J usage is TRBJ1-1; a weak D match, TRBD1 (5 bases). V was clipped by 5 bases and J by 10 bases, with 20 bases between them. Germline assignment: CDR1 LNHDA and CDR2 SQIVND (reference sequence). CDR3 length: 14 amino acids. The CDR3 nucleotides are TGTGCCAGTAGTGTAGTAGCTGCCTTCGGGGGAGCTTTCTTT. Protein product: CASSVVAAFGGAFF. Combining the CDR3 with reference TRBV19 and TRBJ1-1 gives the whole variable domain DGGITQSPKYLFRKEGQNVTLSCEQNLNHDAMYWYRQDPGQGLRLIYYSQIVNDFQKGDIAEGYSVSREKKESFPLTVTSAQKNPTAFYLCASSVVAAFGGAFFGQGTRLTVV.

Notes on this clonotype: A much larger clone sits a single nucleotide away, making a read error possible. The chain combines TRBV2 with TRBJ1-2; D not certain. The CDR3 is made up of 12 amino acids. Trimming took 8 bases from V and 5 from J, leaving 12 bases between them. The germline V gene encodes CDR1 SNHLY and CDR2 FYNNEI. The CDR3 DNA reads as TGTGCCAGCGGCACTACAGCTTATGGCTACACCTTC. It codes for CASGTTAYGYTF.

This clonotype was seen at least ten times. The V gene is TRBV6-4, the J gene TRBJ1-1; D remains unclear. The length of the CDR3 is 16 residues. Per germline, CDR1 MRHNA and CDR2 SNTAGT. The V end was cut by 0 bases, the J end by 0 bases, with 11 bases between. Here the CDR3 reads CASSDSPEVMNTEAFF. The CDR3 DNA is TGTGCCAGCAGTGACTCGCCAGAGGTAATGAACACTGAAGCTTTCTTT.

The chain carries TRBV4-3 and TRBJ1-2; 9 nucleotides line up with TRBD1. Trimming took 1 base from V and 8 from J; bases not matched to a gene: 17. The CDR3 is made up of 18 amino acids. The germline V gene encodes CDR1 LGHNA and CDR2 YSLEER. The CDR3 loop reads CASSQVLPGQGGGGGYTF. The CDR3 region has the DNA TGCGCCAGCAGCCAAGTTCTACCGGGACAGGGAGGAGGGGGGGGCTACACCTTC.

This chain uses TRBV20-1 with TRBJ1-2, with D possibly matching TRBD1 (6 bases). V was clipped by 0 bases and J by 4 bases, with 21 bases between them. The length of the CDR3 is 17 residues. Germline lookup yields CDR1 DFQATT and CDR2 SNEGSKA (reference sequence). This chain's CDR3 is CSARDWAGAEGLYGYTF. In nucleotides, the CDR3 is TGCAGTGCTAGAGATTGGGCAGGGGCGGAAGGACTCTATGGCTACACCTTC.

This clonotype was seen a few times. The chain employs TRBV6-1 and TRBJ1-1; D gene ambiguous. The CDR3 runs to 14 residues. V lost 6 bases and J 3 bases, leaving 14 bases between the germline ends. CDR1 is MNHNS and CDR2 is SASEGT in the germline V gene. CDR3 in DNA: TGTGCCAGCAGCCCCTACACCCGCCACACTGAAGCTTTCTTT. This gives the protein CASSPYTRHTEAFF.

The table lists this clonotype with many counts. This chain links TRBV7-2 with TRBJ1-1; D is unresolved. The germline CDR1 and CDR2 sequences are SGHTA and FQGNSA. This CDR3 is 13 amino acids long. V was trimmed by 1 base and J by 3 bases, leaving 6 bases between them. The CDR3 spells CASSLDSYTEAFF. In DNA form, the CDR3 reads TGTGCCAGCAGCTTAGACAGCTACACTGAAGCTTTCTTT. The full variable domain, completed using reference TRBV7-2 and TRBJ1-1, is GAGVSQSPSNKVTEKGKDVELRCDPISGHTALYWYRQSLGQGLEFLIYFQGNSAPDKSGLPSDRFSAERTGGSVSTLTIQRTQQEDSAVYLCASSLDSYTEAFFGQGTRLTVV.

The chain combines TRBV7-2 with TRBJ2-7; D might be TRBD1 (7 bases). V was trimmed by 2 bases and J by 3 bases, leaving 17 bases between them. This CDR3 contains 16 residues. Germline V gene lookup returns CDR1 SGHTA and CDR2 FQGNSA. CDR3 nucleotides: TGTGCCAGCAGCTTAAGTAGGGGACAGCGGGTCTACGAGCAGTACTTC. Protein sequence: CASSLSRGQRVYEQYF.

V and J are TRBV2 and TRBJ1-2; 8 bases map to TRBD1. V shed 5 bases, J shed 4 bases, and the junction held 6 bases outside the gene matches. Per germline, CDR1 SNHLY and CDR2 FYNNEI. The CDR3 totals 14 residues. The CDR3 loop reads CASSTQGEAYGYTF. The CDR3 DNA follows: TGTGCCAGCAGTACACAGGGGGAAGCCTATGGCTACACCTTC.

This clonotype was recorded a few times. The chain joins TRBV5-1 to TRBJ2-7; maybe TRBD2 (5 bases). From germline, CDR1 is SGHRS and CDR2 YFSETQ. The V gene lost 3 bases and the J gene lost 1 base, with 17 bases spanning the gap. The length of the CDR3 is 16 residues. The CDR3: CASSSGHNIASYEQYF. The DNA of the CDR3 is TGCGCCAGCAGCTCGGGCCATAATATAGCGTCCTACGAGCAGTACTTC.

This clonotype was detected many times. The chain uses TRBV19 and TRBJ2-2, with D maybe TRBD2 (5 bases). V was clipped by 6 bases and J by 6 bases, with 17 bases between them. CDR3 length: 15 residues. Per germline, CDR1 LNHDA and CDR2 SQIVND (reference sequence). This CDR3 reads CASSPTRIGAGELFF. The CDR3, as DNA: TGTGCCAGTAGCCCAACTAGGATCGGGGCCGGGGAGCTGTTTTTT. Variable domain in full (rest from reference TRBV19 and TRBJ2-2): DGGITQSPKYLFRKEGQNVTLSCEQNLNHDAMYWYRQDPGQGLRLIYYSQIVNDFQKGDIAEGYSVSREKKESFPLTVTSAQKNPTAFYLCASSPTRIGAGELFFGEGSRLTVL.

V and J are TRBV5-6 and TRBJ1-5; D is unclear. CDR3 length equals 16 residues. V was trimmed by 0 bases and J by 3 bases, leaving 13 bases between them. The V gene's germline CDR1 is SGHDT and CDR2 YYEEEE. The CDR3 spells CASSLARGDYNQPQHF. In DNA, the CDR3 is TGTGCCAGCAGCTTGGCCCGGGGAGACTACAATCAGCCCCAGCATTTT.

This chain connects TRBV19 to TRBJ1-6, with 12 bases that match TRBD1. CDR3 length equals 15 residues. The junction had 9 bases not matched to a gene; V was cut back by 5 bases and J by 13 bases. Germline loops: CDR1 LNHDA, CDR2 SQIVND (reference sequence). The CDR3 nucleotides are TGTGCCAGTAGTCAACAGGGACAGGGGGCAAGGCCCCTCCACTTT. Protein sequence: CASSQQGQGARPLHF. The whole variable domain, filled in from reference TRBV19 and TRBJ1-6, reads DGGITQSPKYLFRKEGQNVTLSCEQNLNHDAMYWYRQDPGQGLRLIYYSQIVNDFQKGDIAEGYSVSREKKESFPLTVTSAQKNPTAFYLCASSQQGQGARPLHFGNGTRLTVT.

This clonotype was found once. The chain has TRBV10-2 and TRBJ2-5, with TRBD2 matching 13 bases. The CDR3 totals 16 residues. In germline, CDR1 is WSHSY, CDR2 SAAADI. V trimming: 4 bases; J trimming: 4 bases; junction bases outside the gene matches: 6. Here the CDR3 DNA reads TGCGCCAGCAGTGCCACTAGCGGGGGGGCCAGAGAGACCCAGTACTTC. It yields the protein CASSATSGGARETQYF.